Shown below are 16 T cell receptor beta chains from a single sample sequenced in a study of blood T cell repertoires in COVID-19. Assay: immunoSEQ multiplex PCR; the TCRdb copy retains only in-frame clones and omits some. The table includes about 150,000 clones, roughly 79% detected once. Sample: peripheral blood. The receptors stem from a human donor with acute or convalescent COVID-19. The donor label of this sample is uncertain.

The chain's CDR3 is CASSWVPGTGDPGELFF. CDR3 bases: TGTGCCAGCAGCTGGGTGCCCGGGACAGGGGATCCCGGGGAGCTGTTTTTT. The chain carries TRBV5-4 and TRBJ2-2; 10 bases match TRBD1. Unmatched junction bases numbered 11, after V lost 3 bases and J lost 6 bases. Germline-derived CDR1 and CDR2 are SGHNT and YYREEE (reference sequence). The CDR3 covers 17 residues.

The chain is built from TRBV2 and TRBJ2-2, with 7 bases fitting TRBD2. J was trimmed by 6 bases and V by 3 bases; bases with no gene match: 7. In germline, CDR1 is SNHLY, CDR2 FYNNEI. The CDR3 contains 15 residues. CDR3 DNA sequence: TGTGCCAGCAGTGACGGGGAGGGAGGTGCCGGGGAGCTGTTTTTT. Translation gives CASSDGEGGAGELFF.

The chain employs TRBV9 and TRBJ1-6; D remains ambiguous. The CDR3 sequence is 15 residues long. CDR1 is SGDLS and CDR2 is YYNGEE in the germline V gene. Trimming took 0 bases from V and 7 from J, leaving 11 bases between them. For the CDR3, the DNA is TGTGCCAGCAGCGTAGGGGAGGTGTTAAATTCACCCCTCCACTTT. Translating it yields CASSVGEVLNSPLHF.

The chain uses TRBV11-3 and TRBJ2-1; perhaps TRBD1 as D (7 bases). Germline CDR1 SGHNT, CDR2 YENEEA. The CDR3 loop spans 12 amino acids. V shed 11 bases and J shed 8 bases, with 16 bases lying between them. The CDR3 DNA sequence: TGTGCCTCCAGGGGGGCGCGGGATGAGCAGTTCTTC. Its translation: CASRGARDEQFF. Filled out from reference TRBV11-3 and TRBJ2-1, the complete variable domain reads EAGVVQSPRYKIIEKKQPVAFWCNPISGHNTLYWYLQNLGQGPELLIRYENEEAVDDSQLPKDRFSAERLKGVDSTLKIQPAELGDSAVYLCASRGARDEQFFGPGTRLTVL.

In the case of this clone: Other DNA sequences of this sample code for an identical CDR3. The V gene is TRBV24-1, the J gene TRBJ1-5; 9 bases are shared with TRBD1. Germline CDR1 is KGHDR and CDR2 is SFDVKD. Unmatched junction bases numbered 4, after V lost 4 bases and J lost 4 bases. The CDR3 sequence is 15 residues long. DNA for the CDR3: TGTGCCACCAGTGACACAGGGGGCCAAAATCAGCCCCAGCATTTT. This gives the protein CATSDTGGQNQPQHF.

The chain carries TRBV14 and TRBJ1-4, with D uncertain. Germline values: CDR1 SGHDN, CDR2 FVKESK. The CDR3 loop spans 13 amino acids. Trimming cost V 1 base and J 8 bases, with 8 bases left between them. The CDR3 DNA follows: TGTGCCAGCAGCCAAGCCCCAGGAGAAAAACTGTTTTTT. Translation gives CASSQAPGEKLFF.

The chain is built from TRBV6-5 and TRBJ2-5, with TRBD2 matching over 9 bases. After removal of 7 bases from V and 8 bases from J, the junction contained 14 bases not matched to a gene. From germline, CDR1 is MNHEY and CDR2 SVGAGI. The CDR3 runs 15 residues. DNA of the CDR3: TGTGCCAGCACCGGAGAGGGCGGGAGGGGAGGTACCCAGTACTTC. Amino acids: CASTGEGGRGGTQYF.

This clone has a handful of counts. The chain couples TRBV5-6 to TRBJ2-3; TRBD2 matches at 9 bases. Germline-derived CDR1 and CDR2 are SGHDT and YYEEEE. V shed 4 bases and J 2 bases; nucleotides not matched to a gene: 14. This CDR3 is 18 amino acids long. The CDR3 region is CASSLMGKTSGTTDTQYF. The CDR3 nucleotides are TGTGCCAGCAGCCTAATGGGAAAGACTAGCGGTACCACAGATACGCAGTATTTT.

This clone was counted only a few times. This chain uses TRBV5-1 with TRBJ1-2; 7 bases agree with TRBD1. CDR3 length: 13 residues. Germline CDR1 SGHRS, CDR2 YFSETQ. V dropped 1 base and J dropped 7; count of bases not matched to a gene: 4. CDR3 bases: TGCGCCAGCAGCTTGTCACAGGGGTCTGGCTACACCTTC. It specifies CASSLSQGSGYTF.

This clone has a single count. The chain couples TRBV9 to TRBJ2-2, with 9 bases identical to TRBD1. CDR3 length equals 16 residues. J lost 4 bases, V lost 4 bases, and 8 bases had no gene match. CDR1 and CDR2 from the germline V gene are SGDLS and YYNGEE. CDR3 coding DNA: TGTGCCAGCAGCCCCCGGACAGGGGCCGGCACCGGGGAGCTGTTTTTT. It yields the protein CASSPRTGAGTGELFF.

CDR3 nucleotide sequence: TGTGCCAGCAGTTACGGCCCCAGGGCGGATTCACCCCTCCACTTT. Its translation: CASSYGPRADSPLHF. This chain joins TRBV6-5 and TRBJ1-6; D is possibly TRBD1 (5 bases). The CDR3 length is 15 residues. Trimming took off 2 bases at V and 8 bases at J, with 13 bases between the two ends. Germline lookup yields CDR1 MNHEY and CDR2 SVGAGI.

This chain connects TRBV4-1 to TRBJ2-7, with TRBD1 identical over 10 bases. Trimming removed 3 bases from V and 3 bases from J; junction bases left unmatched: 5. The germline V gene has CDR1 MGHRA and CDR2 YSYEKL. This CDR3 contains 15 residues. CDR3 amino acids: CASSHGQGVVYEQYF. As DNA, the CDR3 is TGCGCCAGCAGCCATGGACAGGGGGTCGTCTACGAGCAGTACTTC.

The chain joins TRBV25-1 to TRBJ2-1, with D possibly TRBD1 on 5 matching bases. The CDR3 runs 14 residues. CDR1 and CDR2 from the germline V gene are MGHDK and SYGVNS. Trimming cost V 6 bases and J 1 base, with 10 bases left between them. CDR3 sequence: CASRQGGSYNEQFF. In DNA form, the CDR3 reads TGTGCCAGCAGGCAGGGTGGGTCCTACAATGAGCAGTTCTTC.

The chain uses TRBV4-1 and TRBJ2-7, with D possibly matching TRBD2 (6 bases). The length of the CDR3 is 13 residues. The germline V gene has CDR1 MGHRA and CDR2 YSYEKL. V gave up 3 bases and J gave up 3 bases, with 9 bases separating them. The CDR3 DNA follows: TGCGCCAGCAGCCATCCGGGGGTCTACGAGCAGTACTTC. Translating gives CASSHPGVYEQYF.

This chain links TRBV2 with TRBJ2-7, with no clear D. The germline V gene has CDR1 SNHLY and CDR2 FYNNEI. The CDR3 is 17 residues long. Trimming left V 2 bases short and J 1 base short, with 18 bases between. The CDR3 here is CASSESPPINKSYEQYV. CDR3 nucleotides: TGTGCCAGCAGTGAATCCCCCCCCATTAACAAGTCCTACGAGCAGTACGTC.

CDR3 DNA sequence: TGTGCCACCAGTGATGATGGGCCCTATCAGCCCCAGCATTTT. It codes for CATSDDGPYQPQHF. This chain joins TRBV24-1 and TRBJ1-5, with D uncertain. Germline assignment: CDR1 KGHDR and CDR2 SFDVKD. This CDR3 spans 14 amino acids. Trimming took off 3 bases at V and 5 bases at J, with 10 bases between the two ends.